The count of the clone carrying this T cell receptor beta chain is one. Its target is unknown. Produced via immunoSEQ multiplex PCR; TCRdb's table is partial and in-frame only. The repertoire consists of about 130,000 clones, with around 88% occurring once and the leading ten covering 2% to 3%. This sample is drawn from a study of PD-L1 blockade in urothelial cancer. In the study overall: Of roughly 31 patients, about two dozen were males with bladder-origin urothelial cancer. Samples of blood were analyzed 3 weeks (second dose) and 6 weeks after treatment start. Study-level points and caveats: Sub-median blood TCR clonality before treatment predicted longer survival. For durable-benefit patients, tumor-associated blood clones expanded more at 3 weeks.

Specified time point: peripheral blood 6 weeks after treatment start. The origin of this receptor is a man in his forties or fifties with urothelial cancer. Specimen: PBMCs, collected around atezolizumab (anti-PD-L1) treatment.

CDR3 nucleotide sequence: TGTGCCAGCAGCCCCGGACTAGCTGACACAGATACGCAGTATTTT. Translated: CASSPGLADTDTQYF. V usage is TRBV7-3 and J usage is TRBJ2-3; 8 nucleotides line up with TRBD2. Trimming took 5 bases from V and 2 from J; bases not matched to a gene: 6. The CDR3 totals 15 residues. CDR1 and CDR2 from the germline V gene are SGHTA and FQGTGA.